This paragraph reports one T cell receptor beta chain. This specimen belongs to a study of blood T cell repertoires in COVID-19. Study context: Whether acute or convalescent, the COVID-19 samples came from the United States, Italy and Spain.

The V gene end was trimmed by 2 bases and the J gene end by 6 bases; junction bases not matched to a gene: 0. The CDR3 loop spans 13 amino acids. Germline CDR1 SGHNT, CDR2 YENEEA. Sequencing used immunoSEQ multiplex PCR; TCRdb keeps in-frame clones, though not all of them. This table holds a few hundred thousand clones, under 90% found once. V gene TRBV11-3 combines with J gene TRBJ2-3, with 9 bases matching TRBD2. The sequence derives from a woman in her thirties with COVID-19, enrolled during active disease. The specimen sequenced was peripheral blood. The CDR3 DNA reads TGTGCCAGCAGCTTACTAGCGGGGGATACGCAGTATTTT. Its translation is CASSLLAGDTQYF. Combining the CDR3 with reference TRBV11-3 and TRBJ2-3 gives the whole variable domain EAGVVQSPRYKIIEKKQPVAFWCNPISGHNTLYWYLQNLGQGPELLIRYENEEAVDDSQLPKDRFSAERLKGVDSTLKIQPAELGDSAVYLCASSLLAGDTQYFGPGTRLTVL.